Listed below are T cell receptor beta chains from one sample, sequenced in a study of PD-L1 blockade in urothelial cancer. Using immunoSEQ multiplex PCR, the repertoire was profiled, and TCRdb retains in-frame clones only, with some absent. In the table there are tens of thousands of clones, about 90% of which are singletons. Material: PBMCs, obtained around atezolizumab (anti-PD-L1) treatment. Receptors originate from a man between 60 and 75 years old with urothelial cancer. CDR3s include the opening cysteine and the closing phenylalanine or tryptophan. Clone size is shown for a subset of rows, as once, few, many or a class of expanded clone.

v_call	j_call	clone_size	cdr3_aa
TRBV7-9	TRBJ2-3	few	CASSFGVQGDTQYF
TRBV1	TRBJ1-5	-	CTSSWDRRFGQPQHF
TRBV30	TRBJ2-1	-	CAWSWDSSNYNEQFF
TRBV11-2	TRBJ1-2	once	CASSGRFYGYTF
TRBV6-1	TRBJ1-1	-	CASSQGPVNTEAFF
TRBV19	TRBJ2-5	-	CASSIDYSGGQETQYF
TRBV4-1	TRBJ1-2	-	CASTQKPGVFVYGYTF
TRBV27	TRBJ2-7	-	CASSSDRVVSYEQYF
TRBV30	TRBJ1-6	-	CAWSGLSNRYNSPLHF
TRBV9	TRBJ2-5	-	CASSVDHSGRETQYF
TRBV30	TRBJ1-1	-	CAWSVIASNRGRNTEAFF
TRBV5-6	TRBJ2-4	-	CASSLVQAKNIQYF
TRBV6-6	TRBJ2-5	-	CASSYSGLAEETQYF
TRBV6-5	TRBJ1-5	-	CASSAQGGPQPQHF
TRBV29-1	TRBJ2-7	-	CSVTDSFTYEQYF
TRBV11-2	TRBJ2-7	-	CASSLPIGQGSYEQYF
TRBV4-1	TRBJ2-1	few	CASSQPRDRVKKQFF
TRBV10-3	TRBJ2-1	-	CAISESSASGDYNEQFF
TRBV7-9	TRBJ2-7	-	CASSLAPAGGYEQYF
TRBV7-2	TRBJ1-2	-	CASSLGDGNGYTF
TRBV1	TRBJ2-7	-	CTNSTGGLEQYF
TRBV28	TRBJ1-2	-	CASSPRYGYTF
TRBV10-1	TRBJ1-1	-	CASSVDSGGTEAFF
TRBV5-8	TRBJ1-5	-	CASSLPSGYQPQHF
TRBV30	TRBJ1-2	-	CAWSRERLVGYTF
TRBV6-6	TRBJ1-3	-	CASGPQNSGNTIYF
TRBV19	TRBJ2-5	few	CASSMDGGQETQYF
TRBV7-3	TRBJ2-1	-	CASSPSGLAGGFEQFF
TRBV11-3	TRBJ1-2	-	CASQQENYGYTF
TRBV7-9	TRBJ1-4	-	CASSRGTDEKLFF
TRBV28	TRBJ1-3	-	CASSSGQRNTIYF
TRBV28	TRBJ2-1	few	CASIPGLSYNEQFF
TRBV11-2	TRBJ1-2	-	CASSSSTANYGYTF
TRBV5-4	TRBJ1-2	-	CASRGGGGYGYTF
TRBV7-8	TRBJ1-2	-	CASSLSPGQNYGYTF
TRBV6-4	TRBJ1-5	-	CASSDRGRGFEPQHF
TRBV11-2	TRBJ2-1	-	CASSLDTRTGTFLYNEQFF
TRBV5-1	TRBJ1-2	-	CASSLEQGRGYTF
TRBV19	TRBJ2-1	once	CASSSRPSSYNEQFF
TRBV18	TRBJ1-2	few	CASSGVRVPANYGYTF
TRBV14	TRBJ1-3	-	CASSQDHRAGNTIYF
TRBV6-5	TRBJ1-6	-	CASSSSGGWNSPLHF
TRBV7-3	TRBJ2-1	-	CASGAGGRLGEQFF
TRBV5-4	TRBJ2-5	few	CASSLDLAGGQETQYF
TRBV5-1	TRBJ2-2	-	CASSLGAGGTGELFF
TRBV27	TRBJ2-3	-	CASSLEGTSYDTQYF
TRBV25-1	TRBJ1-2	once	CASSAPGQPYGYTF
TRBV11-3	TRBJ2-7	-	CASIFSREEVSYEQYF
TRBV7-8	TRBJ1-4	-	CASSLQGTARGEKLFF
TRBV7-6	TRBJ2-2	few	CASSLGTGRTGELFF
TRBV19	TRBJ1-1	-	CASSILVNTEAFF
TRBV28	TRBJ2-7	once	CASSLKFGQGLISYEQYF
TRBV7-2	TRBJ1-4	-	CASSFTGMSNEKLFF
TRBV4-1	TRBJ2-7	-	CASSRLAGGQTYEQYF